Each of the 18 T cell receptor beta chains below was sequenced from the same sample in a study of blood T cell repertoires in COVID-19. Profiling relied on immunoSEQ multiplex PCR, and the TCRdb table lists in-frame clones only, not all of them. The sample includes 88,000 or so clones, approximately 83% of them seen just once. The source material was peripheral blood. The receptors were sampled from a man in his 60s with acute or convalescent COVID-19.

The CDR3 nucleotides read TGTGCCAGCAGCCCCGGTGCCCTGTACCAAGAGACCCAGTACTTC. Its translation is CASSPGALYQETQYF. The chain links TRBV9 to TRBJ2-5; the D is unclear. The V end was cut by 4 bases, the J end by 0 bases, with 13 bases between. The CDR3 length is 15 residues. Germline V gene sequence: CDR1 SGDLS, CDR2 YYNGEE.

V usage is TRBV7-9 and J usage is TRBJ1-5, with D unclear. Trimming pared 5 bases from V and 9 bases from J, leaving 11 bases between. The CDR3 is made up of 12 amino acids. Germline values: CDR1 SEHNR, CDR2 FQNEAQ (reference sequence). CDR3 in amino acids: CASSDERRPQHF. The CDR3 region has the DNA TGTGCCAGCAGCGACGAACGGAGGCCCCAGCATTTT.

The chain joins TRBV12-3 or TRBV12-4 to TRBJ2-7; 7 bases fit TRBD1. Trimming took 4 bases from V and 0 from J; bases not matched to a gene: 0. The CDR3 extends over 13 amino acids. The CDR3 DNA is TGTGCCAGCAGTTGGGACAGCTCCTACGAGCAGTACTTC. Its translation: CASSWDSSYEQYF.

This clone was found once. The chain uses TRBV4-2 and TRBJ1-4, with 8 bases lining up with TRBD1. From germline, CDR1 is LGHNA and CDR2 YNFKEQ. J lost 4 bases, V lost 1 base, and 8 bases had no gene match. There are 17 residues in the CDR3. CDR3 loop: CASSQGVAGGHNEKLFF. DNA for the CDR3: TGTGCCAGCAGCCAAGGAGTGGCAGGGGGCCATAATGAAAAACTGTTTTTT.

The chain joins TRBV15 to TRBJ1-2, with D perhaps TRBD1 (5 bases). The CDR3 sequence is 15 residues long. Germline values: CDR1 LNHNV, CDR2 YYDKDF (reference sequence). V lost 3 bases and J lost 8, with 19 bases in between. The CDR3 protein is CATSSRVTSISGYTF. The CDR3 DNA is TGTGCCACCAGCAGCAGGGTAACGAGTATTAGCGGCTACACCTTC.

The rearrangement joins TRBV10-3 to TRBJ2-1, with D tentatively TRBD2 (6 bases). Trimming left V 4 bases short and J 8 bases short, with 15 bases between. The CDR3 is 14 amino acids. From germline, CDR1 is ENHRY and CDR2 SYGVKD. In DNA, the CDR3 is TGTGCCATCAGTGGAACCCGCGGGAAGGATGAGCAGTTCTTC. It encodes CAISGTRGKDEQFF.

This clone occurred once. The chain couples TRBV7-2 to TRBJ1-2; D is uncertain. This CDR3 region has 15 residues. V lost 2 bases and J lost 0, with 10 bases in between. The germline CDR1 and CDR2 sequences are SGHTA and FQGNSA. The CDR3 region is CASSLSGSTNYGYTF. The CDR3 DNA sequence: TGTGCCAGCAGCTTAAGCGGCAGCACTAACTATGGCTACACCTTC.

This chain joins TRBV5-1 and TRBJ2-7; TRBD1 agrees at 7 bases. After removal of 4 bases from V and 3 bases from J, the junction contained 10 bases not matched to a gene. CDR1 SGHRS and CDR2 YFSETQ come from the germline V gene. The CDR3 contains 15 residues. The DNA for the CDR3 is TGCGCCAGCAGCCTGGACCAAGGGGGCGTCTACGAGCAGTACTTC. This encodes CASSLDQGGVYEQYF. Drawing the rest from reference TRBV5-1 and TRBJ2-7, the complete variable domain is KAGVTQTPRYLIKTRGQQVTLSCSPISGHRSVSWYQQTPGQGLQFLFEYFSETQRNKGNFPGRFSGRQFSNSRSEMNVSTLELGDSALYLCASSLDQGGVYEQYFGPGTRLTVT.

The chain uses TRBV3-1 (or the pseudogene TRBV3-2) and TRBJ2-6; tentative D call: TRBD2 (5 bases). CDR3 size: 15 residues. In germline, CDR1 is LGHDT, CDR2 YNNKEL (reference sequence). Deletions cut 1 base from V and 2 bases from J, with 6 bases between. The CDR3 here is CASSQGETGANVLTF. CDR3 nucleotide sequence: TGTGCCAGCAGCCAAGGGGAGACTGGGGCCAACGTCCTGACTTTC.

The chain joins TRBV9 to TRBJ2-3, with 11 bases aligning to TRBD2. This CDR3 has 15 residues. CDR1 and CDR2 (germline): SGDLS, YYNGEE. The V and J ends lost 3 bases and 4 bases, in that order; junction bases with no gene match: 4. DNA for the CDR3: TGTGCCAGCAGCGCCATAGCGGGAGGGTCAGATACGCAGTATTTT. Translating it yields CASSAIAGGSDTQYF.

The chain has TRBV3-1 (or the pseudogene TRBV3-2) and TRBJ1-5; D is uncertain. CDR3 size: 13 residues. The germline gives CDR1 LGHDT, CDR2 YNNKEL (reference sequence). The V gene lost 1 base and the J gene lost 4 bases, with 5 bases spanning the gap. CDR3 DNA: TGTGCCAGCAGCCAAGCCCGTAATCAGCCCCAGCATTTT. Protein: CASSQARNQPQHF.

The chain recombines TRBV4-1 with TRBJ1-6, with D unclear. Germline V gene data show CDR1 as MGHRA and CDR2 as YSYEKL. Trimming pared 11 bases from V and 6 bases from J, leaving 20 bases between. This CDR3 region has 15 residues. CDR3 sequence reads: CAVKPIISGNSPLHF. The DNA for the CDR3 is TGCGCCGTCAAGCCAATCATATCTGGTAATTCACCCCTCCACTTT.

CDR3 sequence reads: CASSPMRTGPYGYTF. CDR3 coding DNA: TGTGCCAGCAGCCCTATGCGGACAGGGCCCTATGGCTACACCTTC. The rearrangement links TRBV11-2 to TRBJ1-2, with 8 bases identical to TRBD1. CDR1 and CDR2 (germline): SGHAT, FQNNGV. The CDR3 runs to 15 residues. Trimming took 5 bases from V and 4 from J; bases not matched to a gene: 9.

This rearrangement joins TRBV15 to TRBJ1-3; D call uncertain. This CDR3 spans 16 amino acids. V was pared by 0 bases and J by 3 bases, with 12 bases between. Germline CDR1 reads LNHNV; CDR2 reads YYDKDF (reference sequence). The CDR3 is CATSRDPGIFGNTIYF. In DNA, the CDR3 is TGTGCCACCAGCAGAGATCCGGGGATCTTTGGAAACACCATATATTTT.

The V gene is TRBV30, the J gene TRBJ2-6; 8 bases align to TRBD1. This CDR3 region has 14 residues. CDR1 is GTSNPN, CDR2 SVGIG, per germline (reference sequence). Trimming at V came to 1 base and at J to 7 bases, leaving 3 bases not matched to a gene. CDR3 DNA: TGTGCCTGGAGTGGACAGGGGTTTGCCAACGTCCTGACTTTC. It translates to CAWSGQGFANVLTF.

The chain joins TRBV29-1 to TRBJ1-2; 9 bases agree with TRBD1. Trimming removed 5 bases from V and 6 bases from J; junction bases left unmatched: 4. Germline V lookup: CDR1 SQVTM, CDR2 ANQGSEA. This CDR3 has 12 amino acids. This chain's CDR3 is CSVRDRADGYTF. For the CDR3, the DNA is TGCAGCGTTAGGGACAGGGCTGATGGCTACACCTTC.

The V gene is TRBV19, the J gene TRBJ2-1; 7 bases agree with TRBD2. Germline V CDR1 and CDR2: LNHDA, SQIVND (reference sequence). V lost 10 bases and J lost 7; bases outside the gene matches: 13. The CDR3 contains 14 residues. CDR3 sequence reads: CATQRILAANEQFF. CDR3 nucleotide sequence: TGTGCCACACAACGAATCCTAGCGGCGAATGAGCAGTTCTTC.

J is TRBJ1-2 and V is TRBV30; D ambiguous. The germline gives CDR1 GTSNPN, CDR2 SVGIG (reference sequence). Deletions cut 4 bases from V and 3 bases from J, with 12 bases between. This CDR3 region has 13 residues. The CDR3 protein is CAWTFEAYYGYTF. The CDR3, as DNA: TGTGCCTGGACCTTTGAAGCATACTATGGCTACACCTTC.